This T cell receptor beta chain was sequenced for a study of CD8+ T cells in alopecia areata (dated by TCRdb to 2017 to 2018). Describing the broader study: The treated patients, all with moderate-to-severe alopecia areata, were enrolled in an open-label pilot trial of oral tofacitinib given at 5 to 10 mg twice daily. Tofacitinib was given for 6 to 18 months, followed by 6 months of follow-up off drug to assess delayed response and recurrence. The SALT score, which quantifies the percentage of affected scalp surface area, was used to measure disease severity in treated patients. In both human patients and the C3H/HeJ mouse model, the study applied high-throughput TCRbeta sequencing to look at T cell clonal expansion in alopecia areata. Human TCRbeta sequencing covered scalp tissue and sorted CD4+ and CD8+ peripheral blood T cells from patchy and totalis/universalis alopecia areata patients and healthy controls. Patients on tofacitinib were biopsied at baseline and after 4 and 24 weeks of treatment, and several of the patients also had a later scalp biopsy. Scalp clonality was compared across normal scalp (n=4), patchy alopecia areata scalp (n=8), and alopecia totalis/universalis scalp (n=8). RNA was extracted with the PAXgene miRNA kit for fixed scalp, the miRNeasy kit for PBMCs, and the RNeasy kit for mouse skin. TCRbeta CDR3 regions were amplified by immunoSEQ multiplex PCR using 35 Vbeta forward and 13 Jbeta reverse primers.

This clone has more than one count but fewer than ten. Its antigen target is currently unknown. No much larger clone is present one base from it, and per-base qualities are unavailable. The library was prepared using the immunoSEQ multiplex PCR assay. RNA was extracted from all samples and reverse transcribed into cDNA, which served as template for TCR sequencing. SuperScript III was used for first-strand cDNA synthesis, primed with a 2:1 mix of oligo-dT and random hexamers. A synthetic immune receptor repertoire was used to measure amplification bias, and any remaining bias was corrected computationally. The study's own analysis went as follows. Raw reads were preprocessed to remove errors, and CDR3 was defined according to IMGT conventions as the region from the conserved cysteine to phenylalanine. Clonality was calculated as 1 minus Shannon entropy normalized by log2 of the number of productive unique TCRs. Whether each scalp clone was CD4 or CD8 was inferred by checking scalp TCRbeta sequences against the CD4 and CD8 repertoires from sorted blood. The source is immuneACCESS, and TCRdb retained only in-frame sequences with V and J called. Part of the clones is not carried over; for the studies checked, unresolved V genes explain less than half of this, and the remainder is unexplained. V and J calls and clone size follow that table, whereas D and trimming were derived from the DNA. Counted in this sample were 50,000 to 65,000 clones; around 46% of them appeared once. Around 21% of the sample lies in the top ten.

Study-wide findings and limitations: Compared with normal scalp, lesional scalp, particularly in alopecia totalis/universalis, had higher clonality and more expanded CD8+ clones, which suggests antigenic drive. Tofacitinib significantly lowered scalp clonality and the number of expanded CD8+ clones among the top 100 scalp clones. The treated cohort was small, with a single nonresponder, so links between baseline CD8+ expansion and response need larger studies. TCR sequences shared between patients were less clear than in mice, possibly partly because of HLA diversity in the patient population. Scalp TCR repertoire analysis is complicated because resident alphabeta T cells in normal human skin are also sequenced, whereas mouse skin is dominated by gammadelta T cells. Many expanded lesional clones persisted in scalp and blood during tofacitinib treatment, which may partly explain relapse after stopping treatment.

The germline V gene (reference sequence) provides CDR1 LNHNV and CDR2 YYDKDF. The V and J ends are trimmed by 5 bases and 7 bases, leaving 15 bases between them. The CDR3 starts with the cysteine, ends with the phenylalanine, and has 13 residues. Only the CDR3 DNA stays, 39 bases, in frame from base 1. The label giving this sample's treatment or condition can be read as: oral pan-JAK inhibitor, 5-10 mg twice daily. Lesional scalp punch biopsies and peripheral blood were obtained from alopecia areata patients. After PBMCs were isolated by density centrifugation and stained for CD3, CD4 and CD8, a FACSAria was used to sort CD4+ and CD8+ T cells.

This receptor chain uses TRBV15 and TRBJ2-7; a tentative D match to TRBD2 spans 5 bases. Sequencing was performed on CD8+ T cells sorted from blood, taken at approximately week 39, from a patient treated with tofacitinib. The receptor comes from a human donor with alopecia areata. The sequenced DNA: TGTGCCACCAGCGGCGGCCTCCCGGGGGAGCAGTACTTC. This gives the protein CATSGGLPGEQYF.